Included here is one TCR beta chain sequence, with context. Its target is unknown. Treatment denoted: approximately 18 received Ad26.COV2.S at low or high dose, single or two shots; roughly five received placebo; per-sample allocation not given. Each sample was drawn 63 days after the first injection (of vaccine or placebo). Some clones are missing from TCRdb's copy, which holds only in-frame ones; the method was immunoSEQ multiplex PCR. This table holds hundreds of thousands of clones, about 90% found once. These data originate in a study of Ad26.COV2.S vaccination and SARS-CoV-2 variants. Across the study: Of the COV1001 trial arms, the Ad26.COV2.S arm included the donor. Study results and limitations: Breadth measured for non-spike TCRs was similar across vaccine and placebo recipients.

The material was peripheral blood, obtained in a trial of Ad26.COV2.S vaccine versus placebo. This TCR came from a person between 18 and 59 years old who received the Ad26.COV2.S COVID-19 vaccine or a placebo.

The CDR3 loop is CASSVTGTEQETQYF. In nucleotides, the CDR3 is TGTGCCAGCAGCGTTACCGGGACAGAGCAAGAGACCCAGTACTTC. The V gene is TRBV9, the J gene TRBJ2-5, with 7 bases aligning to TRBD1. Germline CDR1 is SGDLS and CDR2 is YYNGEE. V lost 2 bases, J lost 2 bases, and 6 bases stayed unmatched. The CDR3 contains 15 residues.